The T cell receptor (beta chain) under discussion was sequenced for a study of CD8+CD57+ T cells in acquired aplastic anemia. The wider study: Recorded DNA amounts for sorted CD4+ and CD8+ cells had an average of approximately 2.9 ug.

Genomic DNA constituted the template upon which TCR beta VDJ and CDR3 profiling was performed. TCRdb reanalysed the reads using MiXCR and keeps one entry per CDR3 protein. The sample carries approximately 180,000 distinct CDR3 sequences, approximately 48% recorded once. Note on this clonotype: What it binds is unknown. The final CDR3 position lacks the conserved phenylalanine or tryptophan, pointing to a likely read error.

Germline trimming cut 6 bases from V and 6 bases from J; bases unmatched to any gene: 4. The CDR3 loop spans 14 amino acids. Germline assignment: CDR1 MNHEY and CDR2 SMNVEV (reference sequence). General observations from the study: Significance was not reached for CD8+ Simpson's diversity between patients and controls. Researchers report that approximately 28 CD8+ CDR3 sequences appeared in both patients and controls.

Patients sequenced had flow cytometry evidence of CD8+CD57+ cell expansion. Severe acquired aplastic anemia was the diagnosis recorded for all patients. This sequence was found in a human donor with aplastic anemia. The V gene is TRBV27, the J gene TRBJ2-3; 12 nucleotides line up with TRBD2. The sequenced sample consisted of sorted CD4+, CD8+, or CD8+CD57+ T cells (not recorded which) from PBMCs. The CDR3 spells CASRASGGADTQYL. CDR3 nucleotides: TGTGCCAGCAGGGCTAGCGGGGGGGCCGATACGCAGTATCTT.